Here is one TCR beta chain with its context. Antigen unknown. The same CDR3 is also encoded by other DNA sequences in this sample. Genomic DNA belonging to each subset was distributed in equal measure over several immunoSEQ plates. Here immunoSEQ multiplex PCR was the method, and the copy in TCRdb shows in-frame clones only, minus some. Of 2 million to 2.5 million clones detected, approximately 93% appear once; the ten largest clones hold under 0.45%. The data were taken from a study of shared clonotypes between healthy human individuals. The overall study: Every donor yielded three CD4 naive, three CD4 memory, two CD8 naive and one CD8 memory plate.

Study-level findings and limits: Naive subsets, compared against memory subsets, generally had larger estimated richness values.

Trimming cost V 6 bases and J 3 bases; bases outside gene matches: 3. This CDR3 has 15 residues. CDR1 is SNHLY and CDR2 is FYNNEI in the germline V gene. The sequenced material came from naive CD4+ T cells from PBMCs. Subset indicated: CD45RA+ positively selected. This chain connects TRBV2 to TRBJ2-3; TRBD2 agrees at 13 bases. This receptor was obtained from a man younger than 30 in good health. Some clones in this sample may be carry-over from other donors' samples. In DNA, the CDR3 is TGTGCCAGCAGGGGACTAGCGGGATCGACAGATACGCAGTATTTT. Its protein product is CASRGLAGSTDTQYF. The full variable domain, its missing parts supplied by reference TRBV2 and TRBJ2-3, is EPEVTQTPSHQVTQMGQEVILRCVPISNHLYFYWYRQILGQKVEFLVSFYNNEISEKSEIFDDQFSVERPDGSNFTLKIRSTKLEDSAMYFCASRGLAGSTDTQYFGPGTRLTVL.